The clone carrying this T cell receptor (beta chain) showed up just a few times. This sample was included in a study of metastatic and nonmetastatic thyroid tumors. Study background: Malignant and benign thyroid patients had repertoires compared in peripheral blood and tumor or nodule tissue.

Among the patients, none had received any treatment before thyroid surgery. In the original processing: The authors used CDR3 differences across clinicopathological groups to build a distant-metastasis classifier for papillary thyroid cancer. TCRdb used MiXCR to call clones anew from the PCR reads. The V and J calls shown here were made by TCRdb, not taken from the authors' results. The sample contains 25,000 to 35,000 clones, roughly 16% of which appear only once. The CDR3 is 15 residues long. The V gene's germline CDR1 is MNHEY and CDR2 SMNVEV (reference sequence). Trimming pared 5 bases from V and 6 bases from J, leaving 17 bases between.

This sequence joins TRBV27 and TRBJ2-1; tentative D call: TRBD1 (5 bases). Input material: blood. This clonotype originated in a female donor with papillary thyroid cancer or a benign thyroid nodule (not recorded which). Some clones in this sample may be carry-over from other donors' samples. The CDR3 sequence is CASSTQGGGSNEQFF. Written as DNA, the CDR3 is TGTGCCAGCAGTACCCAGGGTGGTGGAAGCAATGAGCAGTTCTTC.